Listed here are 21 T cell receptor beta chains from one sample, sequenced in a study of identical twins. TCRdb re-called the 5' RACE reads through MiXCR, storing one row per CDR3 protein. The sample includes over 250,000 distinct CDR3 sequences, roughly 9.7% of them seen just once. These data are also associated with another study on yellow fever vaccine responses in identical twins.

The material sequenced was CD8+ T cells sorted from blood. The receptors were gathered from a woman younger than 35 in good health.

The CDR3 region has the DNA TGTGCCAGCAGCTTATCGGGTGACGAGCAGTACTTC. This encodes CASSLSGDEQYF. This chain connects TRBV7-9 to TRBJ2-7; D is undetermined. CDR3 length: 12 amino acids. V was clipped by 2 bases and J by 5 bases, with 7 bases between them. Germline CDR1 SEHNR, CDR2 FQNEAQ (reference sequence).

The V gene is TRBV7-6, the J gene TRBJ2-5, with D perhaps being TRBD1 or TRBD2 (6 bases each). The CDR3 totals 15 residues. Trimming pared 1 base from V and 7 bases from J, leaving 16 bases between. Germline V gene sequence: CDR1 SGHVS, CDR2 FNYEAQ. The CDR3 here is CASSLDRGGSRTQYF. CDR3 nucleotide sequence: TGTGCCAGCAGCTTAGATAGAGGGGGGAGTCGGACCCAGTACTTC.

The V and J genes are TRBV29-1 and TRBJ2-3, with D perhaps assigned TRBD1 or TRBD2 (6 bases each). From germline, CDR1 is SQVTM and CDR2 ANQGSEA. The CDR3 sequence is 13 residues long. Trimming took 7 bases from V and 4 from J, leaving 15 bases between them. CDR3 sequence reads: CSALGGRSDTQYF. The CDR3 region has the DNA TGCAGCGCCCTTGGGGGGCGTTCAGATACGCAGTATTTT.

This clonotype has at least ten counts. The chain employs TRBV4-1 and TRBJ2-5, with D tentatively TRBD1 (6 bases). Germline CDR1 and CDR2: MGHRA and YSYEKL. The germline V and J ends were trimmed by 4 bases and 2 bases, with 20 bases remaining between them. This CDR3 has 17 amino acids. The CDR3 DNA reads TGCGCCAGCAGCCCCAGGGGCCTTTTAGTCCTGCAAGAGACCCAGTACTTC. Translating it yields CASSPRGLLVLQETQYF.

Notes on this clonotype: Relative to the germline gene, one junction end is altered; a read error may explain this. V gene TRBV2 combines with J gene TRBJ2-7; D gene uncertain. This CDR3 comprises 11 residues. Germline loops: CDR1 SNHLY, CDR2 FYNNEI. The CDR3 here is CASISAYEQYF. In nucleotides, the CDR3 is TGTGCCAGCATCTCAGCCTACGAGCAGTATTTC. Variable domain in full (rest from reference TRBV2 and TRBJ2-7): EPEVTQTPSHQVTQMGQEVILRCVPISNHLYFYWYRQILGQKVEFLVSFYNNEISEKSEIFDDQFSVERPDGSNFTLKIRSTKLEDSAMYFCASISAYEQYFGPGTRLTVT.

The chain joins TRBV4-3 to TRBJ2-6; D is ambiguous. This CDR3 comprises 14 residues. V lost 4 bases, J lost 5 bases, and 9 bases lay in between. Germline V gene sequence: CDR1 LGHNA, CDR2 YSLEER. CDR3 amino acids: CASSPQEWANVLTF. CDR3 nucleotides: TGCGCCAGCAGCCCTCAGGAATGGGCCAACGTCCTGACTTTC.

The chain combines TRBV7-2 with TRBJ2-7; maybe TRBD2 (6 bases). The germline V and J ends were trimmed by 1 base and 4 bases, with 17 bases remaining between them. CDR1 SGHTA and CDR2 FQGNSA come from the germline V gene. The CDR3 has 16 amino acids. The CDR3 is CASSLELASPGYEQYF. CDR3 nucleotide sequence: TGTGCCAGCAGCTTAGAGCTAGCGTCCCCCGGGTACGAGCAGTACTTC.

This clonotype was seen at least ten times. The chain combines TRBV20-1 with TRBJ2-7, with D possibly being TRBD2 (6 bases). The germline CDR1 and CDR2 sequences are DFQATT and SNEGSKA (reference sequence). V was trimmed by 3 bases and J by 4 bases, leaving 7 bases between them. This CDR3 is 11 amino acids long. CDR3 DNA: TGCAGTGCTAGGGAGGGGTACGAGCAGTACTTC. Amino acid sequence: CSAREGYEQYF.

V is TRBV30 and J is TRBJ1-1; D remains ambiguous. Germline lookup yields CDR1 GTSNPN and CDR2 SVGIG (reference sequence). This CDR3 comprises 11 residues. Trimming removed 4 bases at V and 5 bases at J, with 8 bases between. In DNA, the CDR3 is TGTGCCTGGATTATGGGAACTGAAGCTTTCTTT. Its translation: CAWIMGTEAFF.

There are a few counts of this clonotype. This chain links TRBV5-1 with TRBJ2-5; D perhaps matches TRBD2 (6 bases). The CDR3 extends over 13 amino acids. Per germline, CDR1 SGHRS and CDR2 YFSETQ. The V end lost 3 bases, the J end lost 5 bases, and 11 bases lay between the germline ends. The CDR3 DNA reads TGCGCCAGCAGCTGGGGACTCGGCGAGACCCAGTACTTC. Translating it yields CASSWGLGETQYF. Based on the CDR3 plus reference TRBV5-1 and TRBJ2-5, the full variable domain is KAGVTQTPRYLIKTRGQQVTLSCSPISGHRSVSWYQQTPGQGLQFLFEYFSETQRNKGNFPGRFSGRQFSNSRSEMNVSTLELGDSALYLCASSWGLGETQYFGPGTRLLVL.

There are many counts of this clonotype. This rearrangement joins TRBV4-3 to TRBJ2-7; D could derive from TRBD1 or TRBD2 (7 bases each). The CDR3 totals 16 residues. Germline assignment: CDR1 LGHNA and CDR2 YSLEER. Trimming shortened V by 3 bases and J by 2 bases, and 17 bases separated the two germline ends. The CDR3 DNA follows: TGCGCCAGCAGCCAGTCAGGGGGGGCTGGAACCTACGAGCAGTACTTC. Its translation: CASSQSGGAGTYEQYF.

The DNA for the CDR3 is TGTGCCAGCAGCCAAGAGAATGGCAGGGAGGAAGCTTTCTTT. This sequence encodes CASSQENGREEAFF. The chain carries TRBV4-2 and TRBJ1-1, with D tentatively TRBD1 (5 bases). The CDR3 covers 14 residues. From germline, CDR1 is LGHNA and CDR2 YNFKEQ. Trimming took 0 bases from V and 8 from J, leaving 13 bases between them.

This clonotype has ten or more counts. The chain couples TRBV7-9 to TRBJ2-5; D gene ambiguous. CDR1 and CDR2 from the germline V gene are SEHNR and FQNEAQ (reference sequence). Trimming removed 7 bases from V and 4 bases from J, with 13 bases in between. The CDR3 loop spans 13 amino acids. CDR3 in DNA: TGTGCCAGCACCCTAGGAGCATCAGAGACCCAGTACTTC. Residues: CASTLGASETQYF.

This clonotype was counted at least ten times. The V and J genes are TRBV5-1 and TRBJ2-1; D might be TRBD1 or TRBD2, each matching 5 bases. Germline lookup yields CDR1 SGHRS and CDR2 YFSETQ. The CDR3 is made up of 15 amino acids. V was cut by 5 bases and J by 4 bases, with 16 bases left in between. CDR3 coding DNA: TGCGCCAGCAGTATTGGGGTTTGGGGGTACAATGAGCAGTTCTTC. Protein: CASSIGVWGYNEQFF.

V usage is TRBV7-2 and J usage is TRBJ1-5; no clear D. Germline V lookup: CDR1 SGHTA, CDR2 FQGNSA. The CDR3 is 16 amino acids. Trimming took 5 bases from V and 0 from J, leaving 14 bases between them. The chain's CDR3 is CASSGDVPNSNQPQHF. CDR3 bases: TGTGCCAGCAGCGGAGATGTGCCTAATAGCAATCAGCCCCAGCATTTT.

J is TRBJ2-6 and V is TRBV4-1, with D possibly matching TRBD1 (5 bases). The CDR3 runs 18 residues. CDR1 MGHRA and CDR2 YSYEKL come from the germline V gene. V was trimmed by 10 bases and J by 0 bases, leaving 22 bases between them. The CDR3 nucleotides are TGCGCCACCACGTTGGCGGCAGGGTCCTTCTCTGGGGCCAACGTCCTGACTTTC. It yields the protein CATTLAAGSFSGANVLTF.

About this clonotype: One base away lies a much larger clone, so this may be a sequencing read error. The DNA for the CDR3 is TGCAGCGTTGAGGGCGTAGATGAGCAGTTCTTC. The encoded protein is CSVEGVDEQFF. This chain links TRBV29-1 with TRBJ2-1; D unclear. The CDR3 runs 11 residues. The germline CDR1 and CDR2 sequences are SQVTM and ANQGSEA. With 3 bases removed from V and 8 bases from J, the gap between germline ends came to 8 bases.

There are many counts of this clonotype. The V and J genes are TRBV12-3 or TRBV12-4 and TRBJ1-1; D gene ambiguous. V was clipped by 3 bases and J by 5 bases, with 7 bases between them. CDR3 size: 12 residues. CDR3 nucleotides: TGTGCCAGCAGTTTTTCGCGTACTGAAGCTTTCTTT. It specifies CASSFSRTEAFF.

This clonotype was seen many times. CDR3 amino acids: CASSTGKRSYEQYF. The DNA of the CDR3 is TGTGCCAGCAGTACAGGGAAGAGGTCCTACGAGCAGTACTTC. The chain uses TRBV27 and TRBJ2-7, with D possibly matching TRBD1 (6 bases). Germline CDR1 reads MNHEY; CDR2 reads SMNVEV (reference sequence). V was shortened by 5 bases and J by 1 base, with 12 bases between the two germline ends. This CDR3 contains 14 residues.

The sample holds a few counts of this clonotype. This chain connects TRBV12-3 or TRBV12-4 to TRBJ2-3; 7 bases fit TRBD2. The length of the CDR3 is 17 residues. V lost 2 bases to trimming and J lost 5 bases; unmatched junction nucleotides: 13. The CDR3 nucleotides read TGTGCCAGCAGTTTACTCCCGAGGGAGCGGGGTGGAGATACGCAGTATTTT. Its protein product is CASSLLPRERGGDTQYF.

J is TRBJ2-4 and V is TRBV29-1; D is ambiguous. Germline-derived CDR1 and CDR2 are SQVTM and ANQGSEA. The CDR3 loop spans 15 amino acids. V gave up 1 base and J gave up 7 bases, with 17 bases separating them. The CDR3 DNA is TGCAGCGTTGAAGTACCGCGGCTAAACGGGAACATTCAGTACTTC. It codes for CSVEVPRLNGNIQYF.